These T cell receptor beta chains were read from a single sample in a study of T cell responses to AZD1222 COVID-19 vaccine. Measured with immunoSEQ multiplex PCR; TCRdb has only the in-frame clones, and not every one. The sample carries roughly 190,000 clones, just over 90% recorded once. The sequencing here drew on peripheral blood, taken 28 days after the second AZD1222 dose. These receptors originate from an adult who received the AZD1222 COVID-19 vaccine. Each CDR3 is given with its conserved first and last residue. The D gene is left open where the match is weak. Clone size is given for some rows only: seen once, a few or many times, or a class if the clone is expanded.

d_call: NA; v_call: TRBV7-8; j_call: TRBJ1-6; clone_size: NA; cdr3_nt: TGTGCCAGCAGCTTAGCGGGGGGGTATTCACCCCTCCACTTT; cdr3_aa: CASSLAGGYSPLHF
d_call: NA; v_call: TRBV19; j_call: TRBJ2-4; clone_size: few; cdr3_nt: TGTGCCAGTAGTCGAACAGCCCGAAACATTCAGTACTTC; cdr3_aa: CASSRTARNIQYF
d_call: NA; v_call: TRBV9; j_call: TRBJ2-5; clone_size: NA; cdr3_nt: TGTGCCAGCAGCGTAGATGCGGGACCTCGGGAGACCCAGTACTTC; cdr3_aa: CASSVDAGPRETQYF
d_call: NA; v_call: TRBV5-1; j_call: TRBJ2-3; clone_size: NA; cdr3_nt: TGCGCCAGCAGCGGCCGGACAGAAAACACAGATACGCAGTATTTT; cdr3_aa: CASSGRTENTDTQYF
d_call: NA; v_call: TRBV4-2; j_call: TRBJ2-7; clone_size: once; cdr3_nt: TGTGCCAGCAGCCAAGATGTAGGGGTCTACGAGCAGTACTTC; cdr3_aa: CASSQDVGVYEQYF
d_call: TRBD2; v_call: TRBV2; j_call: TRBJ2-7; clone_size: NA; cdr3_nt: TGTGCCAGCAGTGAACGTCTGGCGGGAGTATCTGGAGAGCAGTACTTC; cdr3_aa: CASSERLAGVSGEQYF
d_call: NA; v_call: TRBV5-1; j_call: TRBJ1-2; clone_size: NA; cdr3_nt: TGCGCCAGCAGCCCAGAGGTGGGGGGAATGGGCTATGGCTACACCTTC; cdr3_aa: CASSPEVGGMGYGYTF
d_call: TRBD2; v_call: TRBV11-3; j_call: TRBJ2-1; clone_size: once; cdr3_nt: TGTGCCAGCAGCCAGCGACTAGCGGGAAGGAATGAGCAGTTCTTC; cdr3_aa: CASSQRLAGRNEQFF
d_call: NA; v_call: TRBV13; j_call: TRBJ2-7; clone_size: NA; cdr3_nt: TGTGCCAGCAGCTTTGCACAGTGGGAAGAGCAGTACTTC; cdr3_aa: CASSFAQWEEQYF
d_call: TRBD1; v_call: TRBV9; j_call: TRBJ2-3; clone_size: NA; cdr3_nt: TGTGCCAGCAGCGTAGTTATAGGGGGCGCAGATACGCAGTATTTT; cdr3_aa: CASSVVIGGADTQYF
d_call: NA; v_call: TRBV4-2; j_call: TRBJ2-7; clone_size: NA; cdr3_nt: TGTGCCAGCAGCCAAGATACAGGCGAGCAGAGGGTGGGCGAGCAGTACTTC; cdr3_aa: CASSQDTGEQRVGEQYF
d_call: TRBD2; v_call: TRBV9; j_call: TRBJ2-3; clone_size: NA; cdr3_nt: TGTGCCAGCAGTAAACCTAGAAGCGGGAGAACAGATACGCAGTATTTT; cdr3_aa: CASSKPRSGRTDTQYF
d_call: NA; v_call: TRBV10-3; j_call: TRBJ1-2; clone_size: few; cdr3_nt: TGTGCCATCAGTAACGGGGGGGACTATGGCTACACCTTC; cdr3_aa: CAISNGGDYGYTF
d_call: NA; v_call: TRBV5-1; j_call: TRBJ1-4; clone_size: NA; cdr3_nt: TGCGCCAGCAGCCCCCAGCCGACGACGCAGGGCAAAGAAAAACTGTTTTTT; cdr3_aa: CASSPQPTTQGKEKLFF
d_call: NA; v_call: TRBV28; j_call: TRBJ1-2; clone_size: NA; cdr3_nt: TGTGCCAGCAGTTTCTCCAGGGTAGGTGTTGGCTACACCTTC; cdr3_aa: CASSFSRVGVGYTF
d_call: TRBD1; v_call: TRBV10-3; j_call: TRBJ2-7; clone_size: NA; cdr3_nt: TGTGCCATCAGCAGACCTGGGACAGGGGGCTCCTACGAGCAGTACTTC; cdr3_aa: CAISRPGTGGSYEQYF
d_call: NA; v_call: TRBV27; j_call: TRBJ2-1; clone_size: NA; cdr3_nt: TGTGCCAGCAGTTTAGATCCTTCGGGGTACAGGGACAATGAGCAGTTCTTC; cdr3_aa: CASSLDPSGYRDNEQFF